Listed here are 14 T cell receptor beta chains from one sample, sequenced in a study of blood T cell repertoires in COVID-19. TCRdb keeps only in-frame clones here, not all; method: immunoSEQ multiplex PCR. The data hold 200,000 or so clones, with about 79% observed a single time. Input material: PBMCs or T cells enriched from blood (not recorded which). The receptors derive from a woman in her thirties or forties with acute COVID-19.

The chain joins TRBV11-2 to TRBJ2-5; D call uncertain. Trimming stripped 3 bases from V and 3 bases from J, with 11 bases between. The CDR3 length is 14 residues. Germline V CDR1 and CDR2: SGHAT, FQNNGV. CDR3 DNA sequence: TGTGCCAGCAGCTTGTTTGGGCCTAAAGAGACCCAGTACTTC. Its protein is CASSLFGPKETQYF. The variable domain in full, with the rest retrieved from reference TRBV11-2 and TRBJ2-5, is EAGVAQSPRYKIIEKRQSVAFWCNPISGHATLYWYQQILGQGPKLLIQFQNNGVVDDSQLPKDRFSAERLKGVDSTLKIQPAKLEDSAVYLCASSLFGPKETQYFGPGTRLLVL.

This clone was detected many times. V usage is TRBV3-1 (or the pseudogene TRBV3-2) and J usage is TRBJ2-2; 8 bases match TRBD2. Germline V gene lookup returns CDR1 LGHDT and CDR2 YNNKEL (reference sequence). Trimming removed 0 bases from V and 7 bases from J; junction bases left unmatched: 10. The CDR3 consists of 17 residues. The CDR3 spells CASSQDTSGGLSGELFF. Here the CDR3 DNA reads TGTGCCAGCAGCCAAGATACGAGCGGGGGTTTGAGCGGGGAGCTGTTTTTT.

The chain couples TRBV18 to TRBJ2-1, with 8 bases lining up with TRBD2. J was trimmed by 12 bases and V by 11 bases; bases with no gene match: 18. This CDR3 spans 14 amino acids. Germline CDR1 is KGHSH and CDR2 is LQKENI. DNA for the CDR3: TGTGCCGTAGGTAGCGGGGACTCTAAGGGTCCGCAGTTCTTC. This gives the protein CAVGSGDSKGPQFF.

The V and J genes are TRBV7-3 and TRBJ2-2; D may be TRBD1 (5 bases). In germline, CDR1 is SGHTA, CDR2 FQGTGA. V was clipped by 5 bases and J by 0 bases, with 13 bases between them. The CDR3 has 16 residues. In nucleotides, the CDR3 is TGTGCCAGCAGCCCAAGACAGTTTTCGAACACCGGGGAGCTGTTTTTT. Its protein product is CASSPRQFSNTGELFF.

In the case of this clone: Different DNA sequences within this sample yield the same CDR3. This chain connects TRBV5-1 to TRBJ1-2, with D unresolved. This CDR3 has 13 amino acids. V lost 0 bases and J lost 4, with 7 bases in between. Germline-derived CDR1 and CDR2 are SGHRS and YFSETQ. CDR3 sequence: CASSLGGFYGYTF. DNA of the CDR3: TGCGCCAGCAGCTTGGGCGGGTTCTATGGCTACACCTTC.

This clone was detected only once. The chain combines TRBV5-1 with TRBJ2-1, with TRBD2 matching over 7 bases. J lost 10 bases, V lost 0 bases, and 7 bases had no gene match. The CDR3 sequence is 14 residues long. The germline gives CDR1 SGHRS, CDR2 YFSETQ. The CDR3 sequence is CASSLGERGGEQFF. The DNA for the CDR3 is TGCGCCAGCAGCTTGGGAGAGCGGGGCGGGGAGCAGTTCTTC.

The rearrangement links TRBV28 to TRBJ1-2, with TRBD1 as a possible D gene (6 bases). CDR1 MDHEN and CDR2 SYDVKM come from the germline V gene. Trimming left V 6 bases short and J 4 bases short, with 21 bases between. The CDR3 runs 16 residues. The CDR3, as DNA: TGTGCCAGCAGCTTCAAGACGGGGGGGCGCGGCTATGGCTACACCTTC. It encodes CASSFKTGGRGYGYTF.

This clone was detected many times. The genes are TRBV19 and TRBJ1-5; possibly TRBD1 for D (6 bases). Germline V gives CDR1 LNHDA, CDR2 SQIVND (reference sequence). The CDR3 loop spans 16 amino acids. Trimming pared 3 bases from V and 4 bases from J, leaving 16 bases between. CDR3 protein: CASSMSWGGMNQPQHF. The CDR3 nucleotides are TGTGCCAGTAGTATGAGTTGGGGGGGCATGAATCAGCCCCAGCATTTT.

This clone was detected only a few times. This chain links TRBV7-2 with TRBJ1-6, with 8 nucleotides matching TRBD1. The ends lost 0 bases at V and 6 bases at J; junction bases unmatched: 1. Germline V CDR1 and CDR2: SGHTA, FQGNSA. The CDR3 has 15 residues. The CDR3 bases are TGTGCCAGCAGCTTAGCACAGGGGGGTAATTCACCCCTCCACTTT. It yields the protein CASSLAQGGNSPLHF.

This clone was seen just once. The chain carries TRBV4-2 and TRBJ1-5, with D perhaps matching TRBD1 (5 bases). V was trimmed by 0 bases and J by 1 base, leaving 7 bases between them. The CDR3 runs 15 residues. Per germline, CDR1 LGHNA and CDR2 YNFKEQ. CDR3 nucleotides: TGTGCCAGCAGCCAAGAACAGGACAGCAATCAGCCCCAGCATTTT. It is translated as CASSQEQDSNQPQHF.

The genes are TRBV5-1 and TRBJ1-2; D not resolved. From germline, CDR1 is SGHRS and CDR2 YFSETQ. V gave up 2 bases and J gave up 1 base, with 6 bases separating them. This CDR3 has 13 amino acids. CDR3 nucleotide sequence: TGCGCCAGCAGCTTCGAGCTTAACTATGGCTACACCTTC. It encodes CASSFELNYGYTF.

The chain combines TRBV9 with TRBJ2-7; TRBD2 aligns across 12 bases. V shed 2 bases and J 3 bases; nucleotides not matched to a gene: 3. This CDR3 has 15 residues. In germline, CDR1 is SGDLS, CDR2 YYNGEE. The DNA of the CDR3 is TGTGCCAGCAGCGTGGGACTAGCGGGCCTCTACGAGCAGTACTTC. This translates into CASSVGLAGLYEQYF.

The chain links TRBV9 to TRBJ1-1; D is possibly TRBD1 (6 bases). This CDR3 is built from 17 residues. Germline CDR1 is SGDLS and CDR2 is YYNGEE. Trimming pared 0 bases from V and 0 bases from J, leaving 15 bases between. The CDR3 protein is CASSVAFTGRMNTEAFF. The CDR3, as DNA: TGTGCCAGCAGCGTAGCTTTCACAGGGCGTATGAACACTGAAGCTTTCTTT.

The chain uses TRBV30 and TRBJ1-1, with no clear D. Germline-derived CDR1 and CDR2 are GTSNPN and SVGIG (reference sequence). The CDR3 length is 12 residues. With 0 bases removed from V and 9 bases from J, the gap between germline ends came to 11 bases. The CDR3 region has the DNA TGTGCCTGGAGTGTAACTCCTCCGAAAGCTTTCTTT. It translates to CAWSVTPPKAFF.